The clone carrying this T cell receptor beta chain was found many times. The sample comes from a study of shared clonotypes between healthy human individuals. The germline CDR1 and CDR2 sequences are MNHEY and SVGAGI. The V end was cut by 7 bases, the J end by 0 bases, with 13 bases between. The CDR3 consists of 14 residues. At deep level, the assay was performed. Clones were read by immunoSEQ multiplex PCR, and TCRdb kept only the in-frame ones, dropping some. The repertoire has 950,000 to 1,300,000 clones, around 76% of them found once; the top ten carry about 1.5%. The receptor was derived from a man aged 18 to 29 in good health. The genes are TRBV6-5 and TRBJ2-7; no definite D call. The sample was memory CD4+ T cells sorted from blood. Subset given: CD45RA-negative fraction. CDR3 DNA: TGTGCCAGCAAGGGTCGGGCGGTCTCCTACGAGCAGTACTTC. Amino acids: CASKGRAVSYEQYF.